This T cell receptor (beta chain) emerged from a study of CD8+CD57+ T cells in acquired aplastic anemia. The TCR beta profiling, which covered VDJ combination and CDR3 sequence, was carried out using genomic DNA as the template. TCRdb re-analysed the reads in MiXCR, keeping a single row per CDR3 protein. This repertoire shows around 200,000 distinct CDR3 sequences, around 45% found once; its top ten account for about 9.5%. By flow cytometry, patients selected for sequencing had shown an expansion of CD8+CD57+ cells. There were no patients without severe acquired aplastic anemia. Trimming removed 0 bases from V and 0 bases from J, with 12 bases in between. The germline gives CDR1 ENHRY, CDR2 SYGVKD. CDR3 size: 16 residues. Many counts were recorded for this clonotype.

This receptor was identified in a human donor with aplastic anemia. The J gene is TRBJ2-7, the V gene TRBV10-3; D may be TRBD1 (6 bases). Source material: sorted CD4+, CD8+, or CD8+CD57+ T cells (not recorded which) from PBMCs. CDR3 nucleotide sequence: TGTGCCATCAGTGAGTCGGGCAGGGGCAGCTCCTACGAGCAGTACTTC. This encodes CAISESGRGSSYEQYF.